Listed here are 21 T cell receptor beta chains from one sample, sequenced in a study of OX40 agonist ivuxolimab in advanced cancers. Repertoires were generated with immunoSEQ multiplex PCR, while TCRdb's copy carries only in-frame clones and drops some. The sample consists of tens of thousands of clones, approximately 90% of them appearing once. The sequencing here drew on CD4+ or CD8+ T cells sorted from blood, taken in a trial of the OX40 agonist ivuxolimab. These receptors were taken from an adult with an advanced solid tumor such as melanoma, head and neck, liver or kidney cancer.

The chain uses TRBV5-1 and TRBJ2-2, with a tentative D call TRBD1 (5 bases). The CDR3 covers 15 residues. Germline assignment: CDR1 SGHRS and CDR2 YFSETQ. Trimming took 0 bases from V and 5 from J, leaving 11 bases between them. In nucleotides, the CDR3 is TGCGCCAGCAGCTTGGAGCAGGGCCGAACCGGGGAGCTGTTTTTT. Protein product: CASSLEQGRTGELFF.

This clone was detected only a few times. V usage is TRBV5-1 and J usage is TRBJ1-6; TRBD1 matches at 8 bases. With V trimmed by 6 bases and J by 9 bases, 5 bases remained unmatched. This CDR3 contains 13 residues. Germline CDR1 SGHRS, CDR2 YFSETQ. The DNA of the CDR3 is TGCGCCAGCACCCTAGACAGGGGTTCACCCCTCCACTTT. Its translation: CASTLDRGSPLHF.

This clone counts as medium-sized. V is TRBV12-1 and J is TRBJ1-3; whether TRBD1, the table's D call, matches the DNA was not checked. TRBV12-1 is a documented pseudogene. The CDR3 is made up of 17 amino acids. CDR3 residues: CASSFYRTGVNGNTIYF. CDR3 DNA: TGTGCCAGCAGCTTTTACCGGACAGGGGTTAATGGAAACACCATATATTTT.

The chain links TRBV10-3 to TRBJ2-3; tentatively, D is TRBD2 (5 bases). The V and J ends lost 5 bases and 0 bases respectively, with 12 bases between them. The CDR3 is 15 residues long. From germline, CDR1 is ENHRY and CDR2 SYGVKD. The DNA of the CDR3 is TGTGCCATCAGTCCGAGCCCGGGGAGCACAGATACGCAGTATTTT. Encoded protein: CAISPSPGSTDTQYF.

The CDR3, as DNA: TGTGCCAGCAGCTTCGACACTTCGACCTACGAGCAGTACTTC. Translation gives CASSFDTSTYEQYF. This sequence joins TRBV7-9 and TRBJ2-7; no definite D call. V gave up 3 bases and J gave up 2 bases, with 11 bases separating them. Germline assignment: CDR1 SEHNR and CDR2 FQNEAQ (reference sequence). The CDR3 length is 14 residues.

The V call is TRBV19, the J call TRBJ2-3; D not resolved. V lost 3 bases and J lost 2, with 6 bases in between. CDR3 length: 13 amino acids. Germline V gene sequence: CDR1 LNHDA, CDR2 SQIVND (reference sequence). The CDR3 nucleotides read TGTGCCAGTAGTATCAGTATCACAGATACGCAGTATTTT. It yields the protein CASSISITDTQYF. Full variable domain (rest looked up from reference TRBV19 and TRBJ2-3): DGGITQSPKYLFRKEGQNVTLSCEQNLNHDAMYWYRQDPGQGLRLIYYSQIVNDFQKGDIAEGYSVSREKKESFPLTVTSAQKNPTAFYLCASSISITDTQYFGPGTRLTVL.

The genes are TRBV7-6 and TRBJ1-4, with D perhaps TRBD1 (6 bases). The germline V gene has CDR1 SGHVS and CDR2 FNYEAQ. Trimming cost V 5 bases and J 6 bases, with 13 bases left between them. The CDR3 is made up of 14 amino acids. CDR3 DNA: TGTGCCAGCAGCCCGGGGGCGTGGGATGAAAAACTGTTTTTT. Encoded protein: CASSPGAWDEKLFF. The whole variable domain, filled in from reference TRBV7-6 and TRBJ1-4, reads GAGVSQSPRYKVTKRGQDVALRCDPISGHVSLYWYRQALGQGPEFLTYFNYEAQQDKSGLPNDRFSAERPEGSISTLTIQRTEQRDSAMYRCASSPGAWDEKLFFGSGTQLSVL.

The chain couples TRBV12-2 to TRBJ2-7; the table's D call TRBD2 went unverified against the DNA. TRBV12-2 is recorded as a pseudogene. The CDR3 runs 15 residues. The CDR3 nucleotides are TGTGCAAGTCGCCTACTAGCGCACCCAAAGGGCGAGCAGTACTTC. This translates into CASRLLAHPKGEQYF.

The DNA for the CDR3 is TGTGCCAGCAGTCCATCCCCTGCGGGTCAGCCCCAGCATTTT. This sequence encodes CASSPSPAGQPQHF. The chain has TRBV2 and TRBJ1-5; D ambiguous. Per germline, CDR1 SNHLY and CDR2 FYNNEI. Between the trimmed V and J ends, which lost 5 bases and 6 bases, there was a span of 14 bases. The length of the CDR3 is 14 residues.

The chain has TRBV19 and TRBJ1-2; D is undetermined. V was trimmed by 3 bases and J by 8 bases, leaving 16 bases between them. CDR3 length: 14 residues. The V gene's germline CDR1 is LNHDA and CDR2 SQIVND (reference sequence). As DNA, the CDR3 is TGTGCCAGTAGTATGAGCACTCGGGGAGGCGGCTACACCTTC. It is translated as CASSMSTRGGGYTF.

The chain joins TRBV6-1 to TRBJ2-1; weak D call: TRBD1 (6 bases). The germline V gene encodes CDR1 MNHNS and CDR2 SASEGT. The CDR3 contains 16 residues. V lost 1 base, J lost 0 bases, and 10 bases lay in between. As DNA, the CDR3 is TGTGCCAGCAGTGAAGGGGGGCCTCGCTCCTACAATGAGCAGTTCTTC. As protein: CASSEGGPRSYNEQFF.

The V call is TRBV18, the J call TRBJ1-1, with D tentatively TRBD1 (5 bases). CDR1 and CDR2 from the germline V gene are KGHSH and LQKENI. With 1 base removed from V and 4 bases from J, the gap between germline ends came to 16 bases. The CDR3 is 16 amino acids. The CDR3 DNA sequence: TGTGCCAGCTCACCACTTTCCGCGGGGACCCCCACTGAAGCTTTCTTT. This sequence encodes CASSPLSAGTPTEAFF. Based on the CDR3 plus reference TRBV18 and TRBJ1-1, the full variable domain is NAGVMQNPRHLVRRRGQEARLRCSPMKGHSHVYWYRQLPEEGLKFMVYLQKENIIDESGMPKERFSAEFPKEGPSILRIQQVVRGDSAAYFCASSPLSAGTPTEAFFGQGTRLTVV.

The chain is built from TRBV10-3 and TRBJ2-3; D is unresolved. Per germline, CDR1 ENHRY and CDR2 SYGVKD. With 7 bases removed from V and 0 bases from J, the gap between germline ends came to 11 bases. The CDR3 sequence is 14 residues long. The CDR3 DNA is TGTGCCATCACCCACACCCCAAGCACAGATACGCAGTATTTT. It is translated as CAITHTPSTDTQYF.

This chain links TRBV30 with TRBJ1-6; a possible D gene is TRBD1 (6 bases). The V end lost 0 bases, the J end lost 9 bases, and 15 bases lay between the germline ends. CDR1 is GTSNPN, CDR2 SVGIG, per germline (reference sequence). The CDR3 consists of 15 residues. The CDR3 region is CAWSVDRTSGSPLHF. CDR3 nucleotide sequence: TGTGCCTGGAGTGTTGACAGGACTTCAGGTTCACCCCTCCACTTT.

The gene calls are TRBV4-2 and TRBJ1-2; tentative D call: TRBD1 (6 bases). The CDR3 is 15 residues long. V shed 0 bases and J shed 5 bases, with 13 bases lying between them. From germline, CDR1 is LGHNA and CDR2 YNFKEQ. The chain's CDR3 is CASSQEHQGHYGYTF. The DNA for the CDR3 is TGTGCCAGCAGCCAAGAGCACCAGGGACATTATGGCTACACCTTC.

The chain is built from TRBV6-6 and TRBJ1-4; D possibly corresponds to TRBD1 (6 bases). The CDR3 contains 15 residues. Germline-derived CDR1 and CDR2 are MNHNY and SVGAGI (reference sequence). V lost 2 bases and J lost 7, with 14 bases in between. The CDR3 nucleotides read TGTGCCAGCAGTTACCCACAGGGAAATAGTGAAAAACTGTTTTTT. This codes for CASSYPQGNSEKLFF.

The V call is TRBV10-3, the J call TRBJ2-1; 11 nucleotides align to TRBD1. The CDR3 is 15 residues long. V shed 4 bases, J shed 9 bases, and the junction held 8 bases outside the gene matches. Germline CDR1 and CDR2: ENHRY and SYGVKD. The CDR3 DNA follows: TGTGCCATCAGTGTAGGGACAGGGGGAAACGGTGAGCAGTTCTTC. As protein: CAISVGTGGNGEQFF.

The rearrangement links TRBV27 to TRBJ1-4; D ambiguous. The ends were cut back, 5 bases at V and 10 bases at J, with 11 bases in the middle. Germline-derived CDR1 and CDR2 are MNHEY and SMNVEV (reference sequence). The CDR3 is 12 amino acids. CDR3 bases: TGTGCCAGCAGTAGGGTACAAGGAAAACTGTTTTTT. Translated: CASSRVQGKLFF.

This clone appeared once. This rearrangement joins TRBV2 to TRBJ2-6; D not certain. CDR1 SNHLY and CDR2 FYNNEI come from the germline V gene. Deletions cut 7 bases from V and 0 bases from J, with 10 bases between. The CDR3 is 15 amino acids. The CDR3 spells CASIPTDSGANVLTF. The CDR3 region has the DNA TGTGCCAGCATCCCAACTGACTCTGGGGCCAACGTCCTGACTTTC.

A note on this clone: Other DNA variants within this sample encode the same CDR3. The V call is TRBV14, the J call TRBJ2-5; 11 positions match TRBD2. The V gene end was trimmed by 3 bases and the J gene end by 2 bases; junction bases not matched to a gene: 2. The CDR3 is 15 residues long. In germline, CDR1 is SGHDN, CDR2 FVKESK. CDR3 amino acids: CASSQGLAVQETQYF. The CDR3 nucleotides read TGTGCCAGCAGCCAGGGACTAGCGGTACAAGAGACCCAGTACTTC.

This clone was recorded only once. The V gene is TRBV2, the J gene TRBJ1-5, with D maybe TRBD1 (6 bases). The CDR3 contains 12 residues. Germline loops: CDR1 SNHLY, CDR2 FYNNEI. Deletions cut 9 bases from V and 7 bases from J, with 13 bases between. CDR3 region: CASNRAGQPQHF. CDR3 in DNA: TGTGCCAGTAACAGGGCCGGACAGCCCCAGCATTTT.